This T cell receptor (beta chain) was captured in a study of blood T cells in healthy people across ages (dated by TCRdb to between 2015 and 2016). As for the study more broadly: In model experiments, template switching captured about one uniquely barcoded TCR beta cDNA molecule for every two T cells. To avoid experimental bias, donors of different ages were randomly spread across the sequencing lanes. Donors were grouped into four age groups: young (average approximately 15 years), middle-aged (39), aged (around 60) and long-lived (approximately 78). For two donors (one aged 18 to 29 and one aged 80 or older), the study analyzed two additional independent replicas of 1 million unique cDNA reads from the same blood draw. To track age-related changes in TCR beta repertoire diversity, the study relied on deep sequencing normalized with unique cDNA molecular identifiers. Results the study describes overall, beyond this receptor: Estimates of total diversity based on one million sequenced T cells were considered lower bounds and underestimates. Observed TCR beta diversity correlated strongly with the percentage of naive T cells measured by flow cytometry. As age increased, observed TCR beta diversity per million T cells dropped in a roughly linear way, and a significant reduction was already evident by age about 40. The long-lived group showed more naive CD4+ T cells, fewer expanded clones and increased TCR diversity than the aged group, suggesting age selection. Because profiling used bulk unsorted PBMCs, naive and antigen-experienced compartments could not be compared conclusively. Because the CMV infection status of the donors was unknown, age-related changes in expanded clonotypes may potentially have been confounded.

Donors were under 40 systemically healthy Caucasian individuals from Russia aged roughly 6 to 100 years. Ten milliliters of peripheral blood were drawn from each donor into EDTA-treated Vacutainer tubes. PBMCs were isolated by Ficoll-Paque density-gradient centrifugation, with at least 6.5 million obtained per sample. Total RNA was extracted from PBMCs with Trizol reagent, with at least 6 micrograms obtained per sample. For every donor, an aliquot of PBMCs went through flow cytometry to measure the percentages of naive CD45RAhigh/CD27high T cells. Receptor amplification or capture employed 5' RACE. Sequencing instrument: Illumina HiSeq 2500. A second PCR of roughly 6 to 11 cycles was run with a J-beta primer mix and a sample-barcoded 5' primer. A template-switch 5' adaptor carrying 12 random nucleotides introduced a unique molecular identifier onto each TCR beta cDNA molecule. At least 3 million CDR3-containing paired-end reads were obtained from each sample. First-strand cDNA was synthesized from all RNA with the Mint cDNA synthesis kit, primed by a TRBC-specific oligonucleotide. All cDNA was treated with uracil-DNA glycosylase and then went through a first 18-cycle PCR with the universal primers M1SS and BC2_uni_R. In the source study's methods: For normalization, 1 million high-quality reads were randomly selected from each sample, with every read carrying a distinct molecular identifier. Instead of being binned into consensus sequences, reads with shared molecular identifiers were discarded. MiTCR, with a Q25 quality threshold and the strictest error-elimination algorithm, was used for CDR3 identification, clonotype clustering and error correction. A nonparametric unseen species model with Euler transformation was used to estimate a lower bound on total TCR beta diversity. The raw public data were reprocessed by TCRdb itself: fastp quality trimming at Q25, MiXCR clonotype calling, in-frame beta chains only. Rows with one shared CDR3 protein collapse into an entry with the most common genes and DNA. The V and J calls, along with clone size, are taken from TCRdb and not from the paper's own processing. The sample includes 750,000 to 950,000 distinct CDR3 sequences, with roughly 50% observed a single time. Of the sample, 41% falls within the top ten clones.

Including cysteine and phenylalanine, the CDR3 has 13 amino acids. Kept here is only the CDR3 DNA, which spans 39 bases and is read in frame from base 1. CDR1 and CDR2, looked up from the germline V gene, are SGHTA and FQGTGA. The germline ends are 7 bases apart after V is trimmed by 4 bases and J by 0 bases. Only a few counts were recorded for this clonotype. There is no known antigen for this receptor. No base quality values were provided; no much bigger clone lies one nucleotide off. The rearrangement joined TRBV7-3 to TRBJ2-7; the D gene cannot be named for sure. This sequence was found in a man at least 80 years old in good health. The specimen was blood. The encoded CDR3 is CASSSPPSYEQYF. The base sequence is TGTGCCAGCAGCTCTCCCCCCTCCTACGAGCAGTACTTC.